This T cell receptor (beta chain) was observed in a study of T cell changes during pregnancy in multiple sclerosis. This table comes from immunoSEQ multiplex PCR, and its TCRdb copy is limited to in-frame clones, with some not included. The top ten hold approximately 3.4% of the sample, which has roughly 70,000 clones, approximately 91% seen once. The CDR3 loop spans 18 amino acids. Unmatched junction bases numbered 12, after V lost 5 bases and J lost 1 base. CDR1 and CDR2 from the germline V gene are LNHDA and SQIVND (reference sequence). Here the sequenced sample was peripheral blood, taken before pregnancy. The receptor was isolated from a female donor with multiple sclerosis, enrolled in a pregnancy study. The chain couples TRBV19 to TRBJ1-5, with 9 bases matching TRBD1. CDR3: CASSPADRGALSNQPQHF. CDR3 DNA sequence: TGTGCCAGTAGTCCCGCGGACAGGGGCGCTTTAAGCAATCAGCCCCAGCATTTT.